The clone carrying this T cell receptor (beta chain) has more than one count but fewer than ten. Its target is unknown. 5'RACE employing 10-nucleotide random UMIs yielded the cDNA. Using its own MiXCR run on the 5' RACE reads, TCRdb lists one record per CDR3 protein. The table includes more than 15,000 distinct CDR3 sequences, about 15% detected once. This sample is part of a study of neurological immune-mediated disorders. Whole-study findings and limits: In HTLV-1-associated myelopathy, TCR clonal expansion was greatest, whereas multiple sclerosis had the least, falling below healthy controls.

The sample was PBMCs. This TCR was recovered from a man in his 60s with HTLV-1-associated myelopathy (HAM/TSP).

The CDR3 DNA sequence: TGTGCCAGCTCGGACCTCCCCTACAATGAGCAGTTCTTC. Translating gives CASSDLPYNEQFF. The V gene is TRBV6-4, the J gene TRBJ2-1; no reliable D call. V lost 8 bases, J lost 2 bases, and 10 bases lay in between. The CDR3 is 13 residues long. CDR1 and CDR2 from the germline V gene are MRHNA and SNTAGT.